A single sample gave rise to the 5 T cell receptor beta chains below, sequenced in a study of identical twins. MiXCR, applied by TCRdb to the 5' RACE reads, yields one record per CDR3 protein. The sample lists over 200,000 distinct CDR3 sequences, 5.5% to 7.5% occurring once. These data were also filed under a second study, of T cells expressing NK-cell markers.

The sample consisted of CD8+ T cells sorted from blood. Receptors originate from a young woman in good health.

The V gene is TRBV6-1, the J gene TRBJ1-5; tentatively, D is TRBD1 (6 bases). CDR3 length: 17 residues. V was pared by 8 bases and J by 6 bases, with 26 bases between. CDR1 and CDR2 from the germline V gene are MNHNS and SASEGT. The CDR3 region is CASRNLTQGWWRQPQHF. In nucleotides, the CDR3 is TGTGCCAGCCGTAATCTCACCCAGGGGTGGTGGCGTCAGCCCCAGCATTTT.

This clonotype was seen repeatedly, ten times or more. This chain uses TRBV12-3 or TRBV12-4 with TRBJ1-1; 9 bases are a match to TRBD1. Germline trimming cut 6 bases from V and 1 base from J; bases unmatched to any gene: 6. This CDR3 has 15 amino acids. CDR3 sequence (DNA): TGTGCCAGCAGCCCCCGGGGACAGGGGAACACTGAAGCTTTCTTT. Translated, it gives CASSPRGQGNTEAFF.

This clonotype was observed a few times. DNA for the CDR3: TGTGCCAGCAGGCTCGGGACTTCGAACACCGGGGAGCTGTTTTTT. Amino acids: CASRLGTSNTGELFF. The chain recombines TRBV6-1 with TRBJ2-2; D might be TRBD2 (6 bases). V gave up 6 bases and J gave up 0 bases, with 11 bases separating them. The CDR3 covers 15 residues. Germline V gives CDR1 MNHNS, CDR2 SASEGT.

The rearrangement uses TRBV11-2 and TRBJ2-2; D may be TRBD1 (5 bases). CDR1 and CDR2 (germline): SGHAT, FQNNGV. The CDR3 is 14 residues long. V gave up 4 bases and J gave up 8 bases, with 14 bases separating them. DNA of the CDR3: TGTGCCAGCAGCTCCCAGGGATTTTGGGGGGAGCTGTTTTTT. Amino acids: CASSSQGFWGELFF. The full variable domain, rest sourced from reference TRBV11-2 and TRBJ2-2, is EAGVAQSPRYKIIEKRQSVAFWCNPISGHATLYWYQQILGQGPKLLIQFQNNGVVDDSQLPKDRFSAERLKGVDSTLKIQPAKLEDSAVYLCASSSQGFWGELFFGEGSRLTVL.

The genes are TRBV4-1 and TRBJ2-1, with 7 bases aligning to TRBD2. From germline, CDR1 is MGHRA and CDR2 YSYEKL. The ends lost 2 bases at V and 5 bases at J; junction bases unmatched: 3. The CDR3 loop spans 14 amino acids. CDR3 sequence: CASSQYLADNEQFF. The CDR3 DNA reads TGCGCCAGCAGCCAATACCTAGCGGACAATGAGCAGTTCTTC.